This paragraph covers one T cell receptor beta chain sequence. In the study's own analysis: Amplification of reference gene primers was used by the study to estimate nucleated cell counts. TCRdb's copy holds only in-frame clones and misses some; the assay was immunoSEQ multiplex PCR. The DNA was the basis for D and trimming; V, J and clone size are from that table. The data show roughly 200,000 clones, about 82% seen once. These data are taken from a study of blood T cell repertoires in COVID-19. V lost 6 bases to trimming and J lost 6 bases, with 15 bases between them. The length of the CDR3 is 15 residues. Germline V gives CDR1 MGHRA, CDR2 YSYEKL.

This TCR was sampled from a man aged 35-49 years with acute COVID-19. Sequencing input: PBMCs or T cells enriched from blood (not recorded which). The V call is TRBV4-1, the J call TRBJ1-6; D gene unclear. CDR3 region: CASSPMSAGNSPLHF. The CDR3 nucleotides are TGCGCCAGCAGTCCGATGTCGGCGGGTAATTCACCCCTCCACTTT.